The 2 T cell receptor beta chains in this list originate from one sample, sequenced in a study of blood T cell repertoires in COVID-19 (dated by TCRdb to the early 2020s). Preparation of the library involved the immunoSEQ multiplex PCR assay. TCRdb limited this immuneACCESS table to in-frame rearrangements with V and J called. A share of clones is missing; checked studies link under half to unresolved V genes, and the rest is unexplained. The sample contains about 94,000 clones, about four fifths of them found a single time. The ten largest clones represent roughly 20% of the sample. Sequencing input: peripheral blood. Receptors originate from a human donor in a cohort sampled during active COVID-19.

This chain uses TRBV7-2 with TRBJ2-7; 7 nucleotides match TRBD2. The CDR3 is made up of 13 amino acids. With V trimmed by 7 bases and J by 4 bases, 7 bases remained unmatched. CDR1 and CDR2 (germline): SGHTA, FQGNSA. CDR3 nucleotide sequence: TGTGCCAGCACCCGGGCGGGAGCGTACGAGCAGTACTTC. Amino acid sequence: CASTRAGAYEQYF.

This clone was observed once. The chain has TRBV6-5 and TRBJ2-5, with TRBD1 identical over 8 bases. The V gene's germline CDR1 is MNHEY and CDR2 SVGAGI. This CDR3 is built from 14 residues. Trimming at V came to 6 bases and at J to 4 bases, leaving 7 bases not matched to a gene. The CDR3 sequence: CASSALRGRETQYF. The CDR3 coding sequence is TGTGCCAGCAGCGCACTCAGGGGGCGAGAGACCCAGTACTTC.